The present T cell receptor beta chain was sequenced within a study of cytomegalovirus exposure and HLA in healthy donors. Study as a whole: T cells numbering around 180 million yielded more than 100 million unique TCR beta sequences in an earlier analysis.

Germline CDR1 reads SGHRS; CDR2 reads YFSETQ. V was trimmed by 0 bases and J by 5 bases, leaving 15 bases between them. The CDR3 length is 15 residues. Amplification used 60 Vbeta primers and 13 Jbeta primers. Here immunoSEQ multiplex PCR was the method, and the copy in TCRdb shows in-frame clones only, minus some. The sample contains approximately 100,000 clones, 65% to 80% of which appear only once. As regards this clone: Antigen unknown.

Study outcomes and limitations: A later analysis revealed that TCR association rates differed between HLA loci, peaking at DRB1 and bottoming out at HLA-C.

Material for sequencing was PBMCs. V usage is TRBV5-1 and J usage is TRBJ2-7; a weak D match, TRBD2 (6 bases). The sequence was collected from a female donor in good health and CMV-seropositive. The DNA for the CDR3 is TGCGCCAGCAGCTTGGAAGGAGGGCTTGGCGACGAGCAGTACTTC. This codes for CASSLEGGLGDEQYF.